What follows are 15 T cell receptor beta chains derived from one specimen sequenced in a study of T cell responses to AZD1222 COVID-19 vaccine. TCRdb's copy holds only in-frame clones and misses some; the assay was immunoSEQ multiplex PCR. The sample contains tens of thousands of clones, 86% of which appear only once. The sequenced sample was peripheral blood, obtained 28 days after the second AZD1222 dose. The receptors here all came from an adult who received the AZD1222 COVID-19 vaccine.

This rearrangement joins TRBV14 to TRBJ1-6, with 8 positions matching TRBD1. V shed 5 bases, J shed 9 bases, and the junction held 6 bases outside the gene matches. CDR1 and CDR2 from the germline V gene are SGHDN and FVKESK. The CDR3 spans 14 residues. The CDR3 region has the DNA TGTGCCAGCAGCTTTACAGGGGGGGTTTCACCCCTCCACTTT. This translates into CASSFTGGVSPLHF.

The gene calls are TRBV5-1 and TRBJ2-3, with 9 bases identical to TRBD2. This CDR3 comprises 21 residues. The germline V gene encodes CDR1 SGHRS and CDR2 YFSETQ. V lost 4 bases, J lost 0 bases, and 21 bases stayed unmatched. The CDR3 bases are TGCGCCAGCAGCCTGGACTTTAGAGGAGCGGGAGGACCCGCTAGCACAGATACGCAGTATTTT. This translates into CASSLDFRGAGGPASTDTQYF.

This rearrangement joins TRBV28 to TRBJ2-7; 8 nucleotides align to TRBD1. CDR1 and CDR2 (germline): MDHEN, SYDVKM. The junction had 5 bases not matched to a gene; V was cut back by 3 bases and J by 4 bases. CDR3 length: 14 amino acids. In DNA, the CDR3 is TGTGCCAGCAGTTTTACAGGGGGACAGTACGAGCAGTACTTC. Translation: CASSFTGGQYEQYF.

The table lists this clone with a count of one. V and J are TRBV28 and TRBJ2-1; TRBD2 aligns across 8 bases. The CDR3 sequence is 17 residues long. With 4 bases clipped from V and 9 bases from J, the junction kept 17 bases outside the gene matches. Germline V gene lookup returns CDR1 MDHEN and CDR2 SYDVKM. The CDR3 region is CASSSPGGAGTHGEQFF. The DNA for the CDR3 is TGTGCCAGCAGTTCCCCCGGGGGGGCCGGGACCCACGGTGAGCAGTTCTTC. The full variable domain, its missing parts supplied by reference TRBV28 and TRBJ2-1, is DVKVTQSSRYLVKRTGEKVFLECVQDMDHENMFWYRQDPGLGLRLIYFSYDVKMKEKGDIPEGYSVSREKKERFSLILESASTNQTSMYLCASSSPGGAGTHGEQFFGPGTRLTVL.

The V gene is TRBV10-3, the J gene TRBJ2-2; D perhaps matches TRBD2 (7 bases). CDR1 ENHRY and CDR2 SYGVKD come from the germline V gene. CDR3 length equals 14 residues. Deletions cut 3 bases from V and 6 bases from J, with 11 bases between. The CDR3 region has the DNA TGTGCCATCAGTGAAGGGGGAGGGTCCGGGGAGCTGTTTTTT. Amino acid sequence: CAISEGGGSGELFF.

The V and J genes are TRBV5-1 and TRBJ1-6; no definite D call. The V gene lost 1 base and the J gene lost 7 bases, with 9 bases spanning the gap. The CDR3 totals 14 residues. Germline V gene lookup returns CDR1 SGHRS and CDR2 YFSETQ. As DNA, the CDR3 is TGCGCCAGCAGCTTGCTGGATACGAATTCACCCCTCCACTTT. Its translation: CASSLLDTNSPLHF.

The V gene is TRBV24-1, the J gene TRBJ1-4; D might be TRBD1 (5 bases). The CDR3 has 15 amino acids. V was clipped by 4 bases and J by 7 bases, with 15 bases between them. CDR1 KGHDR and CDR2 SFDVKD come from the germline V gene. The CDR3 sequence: CATSDPDGDAEKLFF. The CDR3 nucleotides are TGTGCCACCAGTGACCCTGACGGGGACGCTGAAAAACTGTTTTTT.

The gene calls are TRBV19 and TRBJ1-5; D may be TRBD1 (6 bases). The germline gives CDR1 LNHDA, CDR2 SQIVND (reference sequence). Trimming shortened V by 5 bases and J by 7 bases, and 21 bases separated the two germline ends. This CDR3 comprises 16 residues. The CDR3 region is CASSSPEGSDRQPQHF. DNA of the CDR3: TGTGCCAGTAGTTCACCCGAGGGGTCGGACAGACAGCCCCAGCATTTT.

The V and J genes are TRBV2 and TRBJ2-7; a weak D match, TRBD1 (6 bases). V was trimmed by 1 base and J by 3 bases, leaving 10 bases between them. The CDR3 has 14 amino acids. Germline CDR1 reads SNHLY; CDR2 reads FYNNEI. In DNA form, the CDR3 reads TGTGCCAGCAGTGAAGGACAGGCGTTCTACGAGCAGTACTTC. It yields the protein CASSEGQAFYEQYF.

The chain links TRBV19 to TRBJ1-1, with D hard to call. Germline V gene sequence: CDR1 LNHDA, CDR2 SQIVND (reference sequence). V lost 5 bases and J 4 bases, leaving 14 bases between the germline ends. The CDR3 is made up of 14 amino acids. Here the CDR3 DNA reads TGTGCCAGTAGTGTCGGCAGTAGCTTCACTGAAGCTTTCTTT. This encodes CASSVGSSFTEAFF. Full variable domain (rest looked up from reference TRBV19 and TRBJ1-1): DGGITQSPKYLFRKEGQNVTLSCEQNLNHDAMYWYRQDPGQGLRLIYYSQIVNDFQKGDIAEGYSVSREKKESFPLTVTSAQKNPTAFYLCASSVGSSFTEAFFGQGTRLTVV.

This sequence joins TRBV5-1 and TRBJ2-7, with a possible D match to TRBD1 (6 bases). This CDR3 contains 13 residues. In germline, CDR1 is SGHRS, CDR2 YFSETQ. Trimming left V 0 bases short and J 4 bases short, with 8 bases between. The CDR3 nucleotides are TGCGCCAGCAGCTTGGCACAGGGTTACGAGCAGTACTTC. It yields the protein CASSLAQGYEQYF. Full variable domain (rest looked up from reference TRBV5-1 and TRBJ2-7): KAGVTQTPRYLIKTRGQQVTLSCSPISGHRSVSWYQQTPGQGLQFLFEYFSETQRNKGNFPGRFSGRQFSNSRSEMNVSTLELGDSALYLCASSLAQGYEQYFGPGTRLTVT.

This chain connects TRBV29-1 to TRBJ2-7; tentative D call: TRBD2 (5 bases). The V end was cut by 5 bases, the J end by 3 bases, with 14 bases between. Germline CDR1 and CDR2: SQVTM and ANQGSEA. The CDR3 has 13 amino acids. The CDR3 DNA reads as TGCAGCGTTAAGGACCGGGGTCTCTACGAGCAGTACTTC. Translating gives CSVKDRGLYEQYF.

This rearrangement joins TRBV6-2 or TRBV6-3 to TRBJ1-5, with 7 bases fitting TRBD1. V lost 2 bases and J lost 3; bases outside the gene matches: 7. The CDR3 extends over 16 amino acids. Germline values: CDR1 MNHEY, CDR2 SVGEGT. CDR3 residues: CASSYRGTVFNQPQHF. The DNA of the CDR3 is TGTGCCAGCAGTTACCGGGGGACAGTTTTCAATCAGCCCCAGCATTTT.

CDR3 protein: CASSPRRGGNEQFF. The CDR3 nucleotides are TGTGCCAGCAGCCCGAGACGAGGGGGCAATGAGCAGTTCTTC. V is TRBV3-1 (or the pseudogene TRBV3-2) and J is TRBJ2-1; D might be TRBD1 (6 bases). Per the germline V gene, CDR1 is LGHDT and CDR2 is YNNKEL (reference sequence). The CDR3 has 14 residues. V was cut by 4 bases and J by 6 bases, with 13 bases left in between.

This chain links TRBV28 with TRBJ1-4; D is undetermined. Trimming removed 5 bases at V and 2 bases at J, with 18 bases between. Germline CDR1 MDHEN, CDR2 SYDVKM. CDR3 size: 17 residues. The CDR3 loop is CASSPAASWATNEKLFF. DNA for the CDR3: TGTGCCAGCAGTCCCGCGGCCTCATGGGCGACTAATGAAAAACTGTTTTTT.